This is a list of T cell receptor beta chains from one sample in a study of identical twins. TCRdb re-derived calls from the 5' RACE reads in MiXCR, one entry per CDR3 protein. This sample has roughly 1.6 million distinct CDR3 sequences; about 31% occur once, and the top ten carry 0.25% to 0.3%. Sequencing used cord blood. The receptor set was obtained from a newborn girl in good health. The CDR3 runs from the conserved cysteine through the conserved F or W. Fields, in order: CDR3 DNA, CDR3 protein, D gene, J gene, clone size, CDR3 length, V gene. A D gene is named only where the DNA matches it firmly. Clone size appears in some rows only: once, few, many, or a class for an expanded clone.

TGTGCCAGCAGGCCCACAGGGGGCAGAATGAACACTGAAGCTTTCTTT CASRPTGGRMNTEAFF TRBD1 TRBJ1-1 . 16 TRBV6-1
TGTGCCAGCAGTTTCGGGTCAGGAACCGGGGAGCTGTTTTTT CASSFGSGTGELFF . TRBJ2-2 few 14 TRBV12-3/TRBV12-4
TGTGCCAGCAGTCCCCCGGGGGATGGAAACACCATATATTTT CASSPPGDGNTIYF . TRBJ1-3 . 14 TRBV28
TGCAGCGTTGAAGCCGGGAAGAAGGCCATGAACACTGAAGCTTTCTTT CSVEAGKKAMNTEAFF . TRBJ1-1 . 16 TRBV29-1
TGCGCCAGCAGCCACCGATTTAAGGCTCAGTACCAAGAGACCCAGTACTTC CASSHRFKAQYQETQYF . TRBJ2-5 few 17 TRBV4-1
TGCGCCAGCAGCTTGGTGGCACAGTCAAACACTGAAGCTTTCTTT CASSLVAQSNTEAFF . TRBJ1-1 . 15 TRBV5-1
TGTGCCAGCAGCCAAGTTCTAGAATGGACCCAGTACTTC CASSQVLEWTQYF . TRBJ2-5 few 13 TRBV3-1
TGCGCCAGCAGCCAGGCTAGCGGGGGTTACAATGAGCAGTACTTC CASSQASGGYNEQYF TRBD2 TRBJ2-7 . 15 TRBV4-1
TGTGCCAGCAGGCCGGGGGGTGGAGAGACCCAGTACTTC CASRPGGGETQYF TRBD2 TRBJ2-5 few 13 TRBV28
TGTGCCACCAGCAGTTCGCGATATAGCAATCAGCCCCAGCATTTT CATSSSRYSNQPQHF . TRBJ1-5 . 15 TRBV15
TGCGCCAGCAGCTTGAGAACGCACGAAAAACTGTTTTTT CASSLRTHEKLFF . TRBJ1-4 . 13 TRBV5-1
TGCGCCAGCAGCCATACCTGGGGGCCTTATAACACAGATACGCAGTATTTT CASSHTWGPYNTDTQYF . TRBJ2-3 . 17 TRBV4-1
TGTGCCAGCACCCCCGGGACAGGGAATAATGAGCAGTTCTTC CASTPGTGNNEQFF TRBD1 TRBJ2-1 once 14 TRBV12-3/TRBV12-4
TGTGCCAGCAGTATCCCCCGGACTAGCGGGATCCCAAGCTCCTACAATGAGCAGTTCTTC CASSIPRTSGIPSSYNEQFF TRBD2 TRBJ2-1 once 20 TRBV6-1
TGCGCCGGCAGCCGACTAGCGGGAGGGCCAGATACGCAGTATTTT CAGSRLAGGPDTQYF TRBD2 TRBJ2-3 . 15 TRBV4-1
TGTGCCAGCAGACGGACAGGGGGGAATTCACCCCTCCACTTT CASRRTGGNSPLHF TRBD1 TRBJ1-6 few 14 TRBV28
TGTGCCAGCAGCGTCCCACAGGGGAGGGCAGATACGCAGTATTTT CASSVPQGRADTQYF . TRBJ2-3 . 15 TRBV9
TGTGCCAGCTACGGGACAGGGGTCTCCTACGAGCAGTACTTC CASYGTGVSYEQYF TRBD1 TRBJ2-7 . 14 TRBV6-1
TGTGCCAGCAGTCCCCCCCGTACAGGGAATCAGCCCCAGCATTTT CASSPPRTGNQPQHF . TRBJ1-5 . 15 TRBV12-3/TRBV12-4
TGCGCCAGCAGCTTGATGCCAGCGGGGACTTCGAACACCGGGGAGCTGTTTTTT CASSLMPAGTSNTGELFF TRBD2 TRBJ2-2 . 18 TRBV5-1
TGTGCCACCAGTGACCCCGGGACAGGGGTGGGATCCTACAATGAGCAGTTCTTC CATSDPGTGVGSYNEQFF TRBD1 TRBJ2-1 many 18 TRBV24-1
TGCGCCATCAGTGAAACTCGAGAGACCCAGTACTTC CAISETRETQYF . TRBJ2-5 . 12 TRBV10-2
TGTGCCAGCAGCTTAGACACTCTTGATACGCAGTATTTT CASSLDTLDTQYF . TRBJ2-3 many 13 TRBV7-2
TGTGCCAGCAGCTTAGAAACAGGGCGGTCGTACTTC CASSLETGRSYF . TRBJ2-5 . 12 TRBV11-2
TGTGCCAGTAGTATAGGGGGCTCCTATAATTCACCCCTCCACTTT CASSIGGSYNSPLHF . TRBJ1-6 . 15 TRBV19
TGTGCCAGCAGTGATCCACCCGACAGGCCGTATAGCAATCAGCCCCAGCATTTT CASSDPPDRPYSNQPQHF . TRBJ1-5 . 18 TRBV2
TGCGCCCGCAGCCAAGTCTCTAGGGGGCTCAATCAGCCCCAGCATTTT CARSQVSRGLNQPQHF TRBD1 TRBJ1-5 . 16 TRBV4-1
TGCGCCAGCAGCTTTGGACATATCCAAGAGACCCAGTACTTC CASSFGHIQETQYF . TRBJ2-5 few 14 TRBV5-1
TGTGCCAGTAGACAGGTTGGGGTCCTTCCCTACGAGCAGTACTTC CASRQVGVLPYEQYF . TRBJ2-7 few 15 TRBV27
TGTGCCAGCAGCTTAGAAAGGCGGGTAGACAATGAGCAGTTCTTC CASSLERRVDNEQFF . TRBJ2-1 . 15 TRBV7-9
TGTGCCAGCAGCCTAATTGTGGCGACACAACTAGATACGCAGTATTTT CASSLIVATQLDTQYF . TRBJ2-3 . 16 TRBV12-3/TRBV12-4
TGTGCCAGCAGTGAAACTTATGTGTACCACAATGAGCAGTTCTTC CASSETYVYHNEQFF . TRBJ2-1 . 15 TRBV6-1
TGTGCCAGCAGCCAAACAAGCGGGGGGCCCTACAATGAGCAGTTCTTC CASSQTSGGPYNEQFF TRBD2 TRBJ2-1 few 16 TRBV4-2
TGTGCCAGTCGGGTTCAAGAGACCCAGTTCTTC CASRVQETQFF . TRBJ2-1 . 11 TRBV12-3/TRBV12-4
TGTGCCATCCCGGGACTAGCGGGAGATGAGCAGTTCTTC CAIPGLAGDEQFF TRBD2 TRBJ2-1 few 13 TRBV28
TGTGCGGCAGGGACAGGGTTGTTCTACGAGCAGTACTTC CAAGTGLFYEQYF TRBD1 TRBJ2-7 . 13 TRBV25-1
TGCGCCAGCAGCACTCTGACAGGGAAATTCACTGAAGCTTTCTTT CASSTLTGKFTEAFF TRBD1 TRBJ1-1 . 15 TRBV5-1